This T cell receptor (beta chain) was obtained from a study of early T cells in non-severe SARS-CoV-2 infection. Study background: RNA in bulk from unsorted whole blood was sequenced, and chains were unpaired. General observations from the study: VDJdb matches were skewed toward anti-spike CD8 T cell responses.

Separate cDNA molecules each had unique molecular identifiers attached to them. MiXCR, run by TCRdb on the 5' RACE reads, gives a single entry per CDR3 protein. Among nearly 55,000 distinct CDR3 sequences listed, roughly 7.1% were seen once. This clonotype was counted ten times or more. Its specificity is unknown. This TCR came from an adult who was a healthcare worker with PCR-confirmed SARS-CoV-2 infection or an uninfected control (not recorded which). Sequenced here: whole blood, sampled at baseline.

The CDR3 loop reads CSANRLAGERGAEQFF. In DNA, the CDR3 is TGCAGTGCGAATAGACTAGCGGGAGAAAGGGGGGCTGAGCAGTTCTTC. This chain uses TRBV20-1 with TRBJ2-1; 12 nucleotides line up with TRBD2. Germline V lookup: CDR1 DFQATT, CDR2 SNEGSKA (reference sequence). J was trimmed by 9 bases and V by 6 bases; bases with no gene match: 15. The CDR3 covers 16 residues.